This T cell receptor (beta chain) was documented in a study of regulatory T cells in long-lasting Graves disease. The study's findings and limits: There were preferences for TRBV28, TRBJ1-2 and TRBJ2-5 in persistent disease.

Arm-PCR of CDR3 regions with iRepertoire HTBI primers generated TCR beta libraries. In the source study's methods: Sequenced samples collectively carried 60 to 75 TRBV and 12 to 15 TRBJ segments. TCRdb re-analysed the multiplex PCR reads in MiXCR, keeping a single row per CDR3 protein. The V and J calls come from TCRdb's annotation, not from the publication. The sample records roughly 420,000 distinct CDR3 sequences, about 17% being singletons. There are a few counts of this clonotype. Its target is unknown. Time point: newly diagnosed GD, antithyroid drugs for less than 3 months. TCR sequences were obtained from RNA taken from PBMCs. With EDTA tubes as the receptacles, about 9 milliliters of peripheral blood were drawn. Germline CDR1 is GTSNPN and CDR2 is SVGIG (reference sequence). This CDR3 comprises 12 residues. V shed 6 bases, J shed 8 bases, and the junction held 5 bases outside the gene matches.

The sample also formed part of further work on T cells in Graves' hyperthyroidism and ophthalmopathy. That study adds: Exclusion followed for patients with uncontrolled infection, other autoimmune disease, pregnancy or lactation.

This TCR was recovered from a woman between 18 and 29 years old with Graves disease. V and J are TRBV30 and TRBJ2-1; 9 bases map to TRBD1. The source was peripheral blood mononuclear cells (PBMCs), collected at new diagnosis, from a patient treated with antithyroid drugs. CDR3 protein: CACQQGAHEQFF. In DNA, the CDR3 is TGTGCCTGCCAACAGGGGGCCCATGAGCAGTTCTTC.